The clone carrying this TCR beta chain has just one count. The data were obtained in a study of blood T cell repertoires in COVID-19. Study-wide background: In each case, the material was cDNA or gDNA derived from T cells, B-cell-depleted T cells, or PBMCs.

Original processing methods: Amplification of reference gene primers was used by the study to estimate nucleated cell counts. Sequencing used immunoSEQ multiplex PCR; TCRdb keeps in-frame clones, though not all of them. The V and J calls and the clone size are those of that table, but D and trimming were determined from the DNA. Here the sample spans more than 55,000 clones, about 77% being singletons. Germline V gene data show CDR1 as MGHRA and CDR2 as YSYEKL. V lost 2 bases and J lost 0; bases outside the gene matches: 10. This CDR3 region has 18 residues. J is TRBJ1-1 and V is TRBV4-1; 9 nucleotides match TRBD1. This sequence was found in a man older than 75 with active or convalescent COVID-19. The sample consisted of peripheral blood. The CDR3 DNA reads as TGCGCCAGCAGCCAATTTAAACCGGGACAGGGACTGAACACTGAAGCTTTCTTT. Its translation is CASSQFKPGQGLNTEAFF.